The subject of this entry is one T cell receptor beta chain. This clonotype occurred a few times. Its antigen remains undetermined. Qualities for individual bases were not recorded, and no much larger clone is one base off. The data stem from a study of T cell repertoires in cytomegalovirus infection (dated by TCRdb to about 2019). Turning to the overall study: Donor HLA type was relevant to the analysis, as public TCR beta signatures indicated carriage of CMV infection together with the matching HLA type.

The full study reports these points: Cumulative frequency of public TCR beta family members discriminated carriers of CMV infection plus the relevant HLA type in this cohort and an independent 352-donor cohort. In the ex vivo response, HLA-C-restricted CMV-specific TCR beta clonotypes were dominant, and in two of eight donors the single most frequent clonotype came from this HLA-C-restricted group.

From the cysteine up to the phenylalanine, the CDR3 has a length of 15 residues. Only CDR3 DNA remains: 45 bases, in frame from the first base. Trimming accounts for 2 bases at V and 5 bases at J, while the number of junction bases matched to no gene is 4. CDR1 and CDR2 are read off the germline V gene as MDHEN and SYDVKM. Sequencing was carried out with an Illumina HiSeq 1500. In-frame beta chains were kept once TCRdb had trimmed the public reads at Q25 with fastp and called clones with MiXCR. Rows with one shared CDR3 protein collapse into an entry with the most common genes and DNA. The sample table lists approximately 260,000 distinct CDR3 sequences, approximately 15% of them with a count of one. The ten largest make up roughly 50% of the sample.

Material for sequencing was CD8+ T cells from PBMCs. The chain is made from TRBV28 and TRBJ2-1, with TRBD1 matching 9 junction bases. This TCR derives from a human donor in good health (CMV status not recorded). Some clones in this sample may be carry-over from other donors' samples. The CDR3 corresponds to CASSLTGGAHNEQFF. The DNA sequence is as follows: TGTGCCAGCAGTTTAACAGGGGGCGCCCACAATGAGCAGTTCTTC.